This T cell receptor beta chain derives from a study of blood T cell repertoires in COVID-19. Turning to the study itself: From the United States, Italy and Spain came samples of acute and convalescent COVID-19. PBMCs, B-cell-depleted T cells, or T cells provided the cDNA or gDNA that made up the material.

The length of the CDR3 is 16 residues. V was pared by 1 base and J by 10 bases, with 9 bases of the junction left unmatched. Germline loops: CDR1 SGHAT, CDR2 FQNNGV. This table comes from immunoSEQ multiplex PCR, and its TCRdb copy is limited to in-frame clones, with some not included. The sample includes roughly 500,000 clones, 85% to 90% of them seen just once. The chain recombines TRBV11-2 with TRBJ2-1, with TRBD2 identical over 11 bases. The sequenced sample consisted of peripheral blood. The source of this sequence is a man aged 18 to 30 with COVID-19, enrolled during active disease. The CDR3 DNA follows: TGTGCCAGCAGCTTAGTCTGGCTAGCGGGGGGAGGGGAGCAGTTCTTC. Translated: CASSLVWLAGGGEQFF.